This is a list of T cell receptor beta chains from one sample in a study of human versus mouse CDR3 diversity and MHC coevolution. Measured with immunoSEQ multiplex PCR; TCRdb has only the in-frame clones, and not every one. The sample includes about 73,000 clones, roughly 90% of them seen just once. Specimen: naive CD4+ T cells from blood. These TCRs come from a person aged 25 to 69 in good health. Both conserved end residues are part of each CDR3. Each record gives: D gene, J gene, V gene, clone size, CDR3 protein, CDR3 DNA. D genes are given only for firm matches. A clone size is listed for some rows: how often the clone was seen (once, few, many), or a class if it is expanded.

d_gene: -
j_gene: TRBJ1-5
v_gene: TRBV6-6
abundance: -
CDR3aa: CATQSEGVQPQHF
CDR3nt: TGTGCCACCCAGTCAGAAGGAGTTCAGCCCCAGCATTTT

d_gene: -
j_gene: TRBJ2-7
v_gene: TRBV18
abundance: -
CDR3aa: CASSPPPDEQYF
CDR3nt: TGTGCCAGCTCACCCCCCCCAGACGAGCAGTACTTC

d_gene: TRBD2
j_gene: TRBJ2-2
v_gene: TRBV6-5
abundance: once
CDR3aa: CASRRLASNTGELFF
CDR3nt: TGTGCCAGCAGGAGACTAGCCTCGAACACCGGGGAGCTGTTTTTT

d_gene: TRBD2
j_gene: TRBJ2-5
v_gene: TRBV5-1
abundance: -
CDR3aa: CASSLLAGPQETQYF
CDR3nt: TGCGCCAGCAGCTTGTTAGCGGGACCTCAAGAGACCCAGTACTTC

d_gene: -
j_gene: TRBJ2-3
v_gene: TRBV19
abundance: -
CDR3aa: CASSRQLSTDTQYF
CDR3nt: TGTGCCAGTAGTAGACAGCTTAGCACAGATACGCAGTATTTT

d_gene: TRBD2
j_gene: TRBJ2-1
v_gene: TRBV18
abundance: -
CDR3aa: CASSLAGGNNNEQFF
CDR3nt: TGTGCCAGCTCACTAGCGGGAGGGAATAACAATGAGCAGTTCTTC

d_gene: -
j_gene: TRBJ1-4
v_gene: TRBV9
abundance: -
CDR3aa: CASSVEAGPTNEKLFF
CDR3nt: TGTGCCAGCAGCGTAGAGGCTGGGCCAACTAATGAAAAACTGTTTTTT

d_gene: TRBD2
j_gene: TRBJ2-1
v_gene: TRBV10-3
abundance: -
CDR3aa: CAISDGTSGGRDSYNEQFF
CDR3nt: TGTGCCATCAGTGACGGGACTAGCGGGGGGCGGGACTCCTACAATGAGCAGTTCTTC

d_gene: TRBD1
j_gene: TRBJ2-7
v_gene: TRBV19
abundance: -
CDR3aa: CASSIGDRGPYEQYF
CDR3nt: TGTGCCAGTAGTATAGGGGACAGGGGCCCCTACGAGCAGTACTTC

d_gene: -
j_gene: TRBJ2-3
v_gene: TRBV19
abundance: -
CDR3aa: CASSIRSGSTDTQYF
CDR3nt: TGTGCCAGTAGTATCAGGAGCGGGAGCACAGATACGCAGTATTTT

d_gene: -
j_gene: TRBJ2-7
v_gene: TRBV2
abundance: once
CDR3aa: CASKRQSPYEQYF
CDR3nt: TGTGCCAGCAAGCGACAGAGTCCCTACGAGCAGTACTTC

d_gene: -
j_gene: TRBJ2-7
v_gene: TRBV18
abundance: -
CDR3aa: CASSPRVEMDSYEQYF
CDR3nt: TGTGCCAGCTCACCGAGGGTCGAAATGGATTCCTACGAGCAGTACTTC

d_gene: -
j_gene: TRBJ1-1
v_gene: TRBV2
abundance: -
CDR3aa: CASGREFGEAFF
CDR3nt: TGTGCCAGCGGGAGAGAATTCGGGGAAGCTTTCTTT

d_gene: TRBD1
j_gene: TRBJ1-1
v_gene: TRBV5-1
abundance: -
CDR3aa: CASSLDRGVTEAFF
CDR3nt: TGCGCCAGCAGCCTGGACAGGGGGGTCACTGAAGCTTTCTTT

d_gene: -
j_gene: TRBJ1-1
v_gene: TRBV6-1
abundance: once
CDR3aa: CASSEARPPPFF
CDR3nt: TGTGCCAGCAGTGAAGCGCGTCCGCCCCCTTTCTTT

d_gene: TRBD2
j_gene: TRBJ2-1
v_gene: TRBV6-4
abundance: -
CDR3aa: CASSDSLAGGVNEQFF
CDR3nt: TGTGCCAGCAGTGACTCCCTAGCGGGGGGGGTAAATGAGCAGTTCTTC

d_gene: -
j_gene: TRBJ1-2
v_gene: TRBV6-1
abundance: -
CDR3aa: CASSEGSAGEAARYTF
CDR3nt: TGTGCCAGCAGTGAAGGGTCGGCGGGGGAGGCTGCTCGCTACACCTTC

d_gene: TRBD2
j_gene: TRBJ2-7
v_gene: TRBV28
abundance: -
CDR3aa: CASSPFPWSSGGAKYTYEQYF
CDR3nt: TGTGCCAGCAGTCCGTTCCCCTGGAGTAGCGGGGGGGCCAAATACACCTACGAGCAGTACTTC

d_gene: -
j_gene: TRBJ2-1
v_gene: TRBV18
abundance: -
CDR3aa: CASSLGLEGEQFF
CDR3nt: TGTGCCAGCTCACTCGGACTTGAGGGTGAGCAGTTCTTC

d_gene: -
j_gene: TRBJ1-2
v_gene: TRBV19
abundance: -
CDR3aa: CATAGGVPLGLYGYTF
CDR3nt: TGTGCCACCGCAGGAGGGGTCCCGTTAGGCCTCTATGGCTACACCTTC

d_gene: -
j_gene: TRBJ2-2
v_gene: TRBV5-1
abundance: -
CDR3aa: CASSTGTANTGELFF
CDR3nt: TGCGCCAGCAGTACCGGTACAGCGAACACCGGGGAGCTGTTTTTT

d_gene: -
j_gene: TRBJ2-5
v_gene: TRBV11-2
abundance: -
CDR3aa: CASSLDGLGETQYF
CDR3nt: TGTGCCAGCAGCTTAGACGGACTGGGGGAGACCCAGTACTTC

d_gene: -
j_gene: TRBJ2-7
v_gene: TRBV30
abundance: -
CDR3aa: CAWSAGAVNYEQYF
CDR3nt: TGTGCCTGGAGTGCAGGGGCGGTCAACTACGAGCAGTACTTC

d_gene: TRBD1
j_gene: TRBJ2-7
v_gene: TRBV5-4
abundance: once
CDR3aa: CASSAPGQSYEQYF
CDR3nt: TGTGCCAGCAGCGCGCCGGGACAGTCCTACGAGCAGTACTTC

d_gene: TRBD1
j_gene: TRBJ1-2
v_gene: TRBV28
abundance: -
CDR3aa: CASSPGQGGGYTF
CDR3nt: TGTGCCAGCAGCCCGGGACAGGGGGGAGGCTACACCTTC

d_gene: -
j_gene: TRBJ2-1
v_gene: TRBV7-9
abundance: -
CDR3aa: CASSLALADRSEQFF
CDR3nt: TGTGCCAGCAGCTTAGCTCTAGCCGACAGGAGTGAGCAGTTCTTC

d_gene: -
j_gene: TRBJ2-1
v_gene: TRBV10-3
abundance: -
CDR3aa: CAISEGSRGQFF
CDR3nt: TGTGCCATCAGTGAAGGCAGCAGAGGGCAGTTCTTC

d_gene: TRBD2
j_gene: TRBJ2-3
v_gene: TRBV6-5
abundance: -
CDR3aa: CASSYQKAGGVDTQYF
CDR3nt: TGTGCCAGCAGTTACCAAAAAGCGGGGGGCGTCGATACGCAGTATTTT

d_gene: TRBD1
j_gene: TRBJ1-1
v_gene: TRBV19
abundance: few
CDR3aa: CASSPTGGRTEAFF
CDR3nt: TGTGCCAGTAGTCCAACAGGGGGAAGGACTGAAGCTTTCTTT

d_gene: TRBD1
j_gene: TRBJ1-1
v_gene: TRBV19
abundance: -
CDR3aa: CASSKGPTGGGTEAFF
CDR3nt: TGTGCCAGTAGTAAAGGCCCAACAGGGGGCGGAACTGAAGCTTTCTTT

d_gene: TRBD2
j_gene: TRBJ2-2
v_gene: TRBV27
abundance: -
CDR3aa: CASSQTSGRAHGGELFF
CDR3nt: TGTGCCAGCAGTCAGACTAGCGGGAGGGCCCACGGCGGAGAGCTGTTTTTT

d_gene: -
j_gene: TRBJ1-5
v_gene: TRBV6-4
abundance: -
CDR3aa: CARSRDNHRGGNQPQHF
CDR3nt: TGTGCCAGATCCCGGGACAACCACCGGGGGGGCAATCAGCCCCAGCATTTT

d_gene: TRBD2
j_gene: TRBJ2-7
v_gene: TRBV6-1
abundance: few
CDR3aa: CASSDAGEPPYEQYF
CDR3nt: TGTGCCAGCAGTGACGCGGGGGAACCCCCCTACGAGCAGTACTTC